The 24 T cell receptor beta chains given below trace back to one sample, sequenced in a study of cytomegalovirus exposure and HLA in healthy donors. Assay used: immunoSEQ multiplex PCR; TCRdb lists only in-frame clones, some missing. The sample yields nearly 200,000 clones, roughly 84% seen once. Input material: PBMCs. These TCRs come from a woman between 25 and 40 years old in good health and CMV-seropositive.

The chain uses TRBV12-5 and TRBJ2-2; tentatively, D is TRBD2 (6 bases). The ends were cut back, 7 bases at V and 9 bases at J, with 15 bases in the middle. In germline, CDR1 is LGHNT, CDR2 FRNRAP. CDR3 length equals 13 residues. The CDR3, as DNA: TGTGCTAGTGCCAGGGAGGCTGGCAGGGAGCTGTTTTTT. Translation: CASAREAGRELFF.

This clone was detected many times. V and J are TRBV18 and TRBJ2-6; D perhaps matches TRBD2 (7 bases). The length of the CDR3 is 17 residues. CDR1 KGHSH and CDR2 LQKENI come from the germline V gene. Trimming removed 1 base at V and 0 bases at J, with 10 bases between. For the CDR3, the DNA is TGTGCCAGCTCACCACTGGGAGGGGGCTCTGGGGCCAACGTCCTGACTTTC. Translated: CASSPLGGGSGANVLTF. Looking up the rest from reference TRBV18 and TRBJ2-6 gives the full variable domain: NAGVMQNPRHLVRRRGQEARLRCSPMKGHSHVYWYRQLPEEGLKFMVYLQKENIIDESGMPKERFSAEFPKEGPSILRIQQVVRGDSAAYFCASSPLGGGSGANVLTFGAGSRLTVL.

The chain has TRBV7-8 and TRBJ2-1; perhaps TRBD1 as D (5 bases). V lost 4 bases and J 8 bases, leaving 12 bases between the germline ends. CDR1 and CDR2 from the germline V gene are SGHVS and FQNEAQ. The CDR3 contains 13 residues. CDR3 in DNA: TGTGCCAGCAGCTACGTATCAGGGTATGAGCAGTTCTTC. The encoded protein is CASSYVSGYEQFF.

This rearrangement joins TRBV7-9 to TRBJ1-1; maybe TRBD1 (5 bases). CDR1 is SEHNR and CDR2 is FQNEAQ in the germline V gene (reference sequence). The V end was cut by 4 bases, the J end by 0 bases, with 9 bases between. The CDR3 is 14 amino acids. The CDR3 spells CASSYDSMNTEAFF. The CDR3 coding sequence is TGTGCCAGCAGCTACGACAGTATGAACACTGAAGCTTTCTTT. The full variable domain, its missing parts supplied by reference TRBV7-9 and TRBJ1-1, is DTGVSQNPRHKITKRGQNVTFRCDPISEHNRLYWYRQTLGQGPEFLTYFQNEAQLEKSRLLSDRFSAERPKGSFSTLEIQRTEQGDSAMYLCASSYDSMNTEAFFGQGTRLTVV.

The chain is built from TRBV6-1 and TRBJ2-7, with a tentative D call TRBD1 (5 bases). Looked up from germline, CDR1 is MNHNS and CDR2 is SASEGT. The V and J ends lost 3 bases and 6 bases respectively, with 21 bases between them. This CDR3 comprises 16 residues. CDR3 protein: CASSDRQLLPAIEQYF. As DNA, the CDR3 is TGTGCCAGCAGTGATAGACAGTTGCTCCCGGCGATCGAGCAGTACTTC.

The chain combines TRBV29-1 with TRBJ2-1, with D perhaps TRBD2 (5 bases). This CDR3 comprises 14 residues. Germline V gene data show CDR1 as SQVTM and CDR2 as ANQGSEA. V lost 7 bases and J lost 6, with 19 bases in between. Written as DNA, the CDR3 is TGCAGCGGTGGTCCGGAGGCAGGTGCCAATGAGCAGTTCTTC. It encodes CSGGPEAGANEQFF.

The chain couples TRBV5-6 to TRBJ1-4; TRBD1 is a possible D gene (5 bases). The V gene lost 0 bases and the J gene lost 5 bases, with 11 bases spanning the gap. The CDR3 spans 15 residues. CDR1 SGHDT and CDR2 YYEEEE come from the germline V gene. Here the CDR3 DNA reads TGTGCCAGCAGCTTGGTGGGGGGACGGAATGAAAAACTGTTTTTT. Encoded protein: CASSLVGGRNEKLFF. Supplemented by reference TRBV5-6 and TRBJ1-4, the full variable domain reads DAGVTQSPTHLIKTRGQQVTLRCSPKSGHDTVSWYQQALGQGPQFIFQYYEEEERQRGNFPDRFSGHQFPNYSSELNVNALLLGDSALYLCASSLVGGRNEKLFFGSGTQLSVL.

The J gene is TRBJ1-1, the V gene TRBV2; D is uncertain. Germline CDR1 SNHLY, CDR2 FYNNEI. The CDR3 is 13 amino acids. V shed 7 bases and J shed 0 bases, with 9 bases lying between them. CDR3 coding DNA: TGTGCCAGCACTGCACAGATGAACACTGAAGCTTTCTTT. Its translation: CASTAQMNTEAFF.

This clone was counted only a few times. CDR3 DNA sequence: TGCAGCGGGGGGGACGACTACAATGGCTACACCTTC. Its translation: CSGGDDYNGYTF. The chain carries TRBV29-1 and TRBJ1-2, with D perhaps TRBD1 (5 bases). The CDR3 runs 12 residues. In germline, CDR1 is SQVTM, CDR2 ANQGSEA. The V end lost 7 bases, the J end lost 6 bases, and 15 bases lay between the germline ends. The full variable domain, completed using reference TRBV29-1 and TRBJ1-2, is SAVISQKPSRDICQRGTSLTIQCQVDSQVTMMFWYRQQPGQSLTLIATANQGSEATYESGFVIDKFPISRPNLTFSTLTVSNMSPEDSSIYLCSGGDDYNGYTFGSGTRLTVV.

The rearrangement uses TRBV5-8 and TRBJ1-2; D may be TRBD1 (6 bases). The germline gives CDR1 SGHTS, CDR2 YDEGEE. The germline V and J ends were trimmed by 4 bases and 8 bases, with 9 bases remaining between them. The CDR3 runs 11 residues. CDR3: CASSLTGGYTF. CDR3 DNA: TGTGCCAGCAGCCTAACAGGGGGCTACACCTTC.

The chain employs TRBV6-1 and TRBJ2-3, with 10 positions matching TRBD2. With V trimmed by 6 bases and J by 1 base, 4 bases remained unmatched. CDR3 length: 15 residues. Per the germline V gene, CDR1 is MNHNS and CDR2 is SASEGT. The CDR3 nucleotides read TGTGCCAGCAGGCTAGCGGGAGTGGGCACAGATACGCAGTATTTT. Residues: CASRLAGVGTDTQYF.

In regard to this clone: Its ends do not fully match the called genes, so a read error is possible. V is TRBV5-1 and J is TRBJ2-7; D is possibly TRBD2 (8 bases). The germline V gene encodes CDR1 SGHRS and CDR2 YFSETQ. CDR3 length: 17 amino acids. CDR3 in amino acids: CASSVGTVFSISGSLAF. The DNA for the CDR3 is TGCGCCAGCAGCGTCGGGACAGTCTTTAGTATAAGCGGGAGTTTGGCCTTC.

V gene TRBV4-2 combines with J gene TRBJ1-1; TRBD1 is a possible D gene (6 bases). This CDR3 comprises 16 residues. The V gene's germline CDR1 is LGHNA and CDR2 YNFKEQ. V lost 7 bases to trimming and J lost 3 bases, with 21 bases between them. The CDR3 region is CASTTIPSGGHTEAFF. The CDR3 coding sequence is TGTGCCAGCACCACGATCCCCTCCGGGGGGCACACTGAAGCTTTCTTT.

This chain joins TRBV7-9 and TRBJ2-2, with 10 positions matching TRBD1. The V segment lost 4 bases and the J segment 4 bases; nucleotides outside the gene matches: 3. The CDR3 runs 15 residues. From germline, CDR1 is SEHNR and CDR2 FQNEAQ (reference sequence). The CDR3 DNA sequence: TGTGCCAGCAGCTCCGACAGGGGGCCCACCGGGGAGCTGTTTTTT. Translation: CASSSDRGPTGELFF. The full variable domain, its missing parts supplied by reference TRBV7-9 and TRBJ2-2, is DTGVSQNPRHKITKRGQNVTFRCDPISEHNRLYWYRQTLGQGPEFLTYFQNEAQLEKSRLLSDRFSAERPKGSFSTLEIQRTEQGDSAMYLCASSSDRGPTGELFFGEGSRLTVL.

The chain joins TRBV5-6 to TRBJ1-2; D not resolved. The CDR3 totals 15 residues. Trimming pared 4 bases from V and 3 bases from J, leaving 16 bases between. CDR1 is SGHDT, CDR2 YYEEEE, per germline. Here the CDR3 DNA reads TGTGCCAGCAGCCCAAGTAGGAGCGGTTACTATGGCTACACCTTC. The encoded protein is CASSPSRSGYYGYTF.

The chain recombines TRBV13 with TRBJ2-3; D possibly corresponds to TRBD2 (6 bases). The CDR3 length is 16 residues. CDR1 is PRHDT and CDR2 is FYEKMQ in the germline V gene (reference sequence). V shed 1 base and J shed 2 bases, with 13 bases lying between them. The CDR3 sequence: CASSLDSGSPTDTQYF. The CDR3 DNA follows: TGTGCCAGCAGCTTAGATAGCGGATCCCCCACAGATACGCAGTATTTT. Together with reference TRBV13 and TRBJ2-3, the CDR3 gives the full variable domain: AAGVIQSPRHLIKEKRETATLKCYPIPRHDTVYWYQQGPGQDPQFLISFYEKMQSDKGSIPDRFSAQQFSDYHSELNMSSLELGDSALYFCASSLDSGSPTDTQYFGPGTRLTVL.

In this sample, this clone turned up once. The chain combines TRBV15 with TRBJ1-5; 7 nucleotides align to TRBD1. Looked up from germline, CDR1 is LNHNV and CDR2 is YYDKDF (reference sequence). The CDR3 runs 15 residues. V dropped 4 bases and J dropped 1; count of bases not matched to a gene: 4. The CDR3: CATSIVRGSNQPQHF. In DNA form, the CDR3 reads TGTGCCACCAGCATCGTCAGGGGGAGCAATCAGCCCCAGCATTTT.

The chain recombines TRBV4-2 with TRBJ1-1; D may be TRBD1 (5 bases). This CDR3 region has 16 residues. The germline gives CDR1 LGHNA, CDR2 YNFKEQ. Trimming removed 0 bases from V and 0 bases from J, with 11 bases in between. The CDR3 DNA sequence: TGTGCCAGCAGCCAAGATCTCGGGGGAATGAACACTGAAGCTTTCTTT. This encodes CASSQDLGGMNTEAFF.

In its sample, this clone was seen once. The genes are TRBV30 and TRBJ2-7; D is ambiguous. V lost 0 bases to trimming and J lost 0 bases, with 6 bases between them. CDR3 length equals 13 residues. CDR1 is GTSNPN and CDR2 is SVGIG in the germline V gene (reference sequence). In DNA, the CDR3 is TGTGCCTGGAGTGTTAATCCCTCCTACGAGCAGTACTTC. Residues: CAWSVNPSYEQYF.

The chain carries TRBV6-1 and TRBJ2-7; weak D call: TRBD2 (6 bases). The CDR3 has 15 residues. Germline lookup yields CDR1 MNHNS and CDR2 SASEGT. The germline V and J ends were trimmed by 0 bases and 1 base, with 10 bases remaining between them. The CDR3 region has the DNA TGTGCCAGCAGTGAAGCGACCCTAGCGTCCTACGAGCAGTACTTC. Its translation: CASSEATLASYEQYF.

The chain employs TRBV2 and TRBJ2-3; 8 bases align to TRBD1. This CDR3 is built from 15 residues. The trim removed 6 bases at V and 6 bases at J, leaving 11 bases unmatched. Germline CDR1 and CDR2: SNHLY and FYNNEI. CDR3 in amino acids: CASSRGQGPPDTQYF. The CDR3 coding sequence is TGTGCCAGCAGCCGCGGACAGGGCCCCCCTGATACGCAGTATTTT.

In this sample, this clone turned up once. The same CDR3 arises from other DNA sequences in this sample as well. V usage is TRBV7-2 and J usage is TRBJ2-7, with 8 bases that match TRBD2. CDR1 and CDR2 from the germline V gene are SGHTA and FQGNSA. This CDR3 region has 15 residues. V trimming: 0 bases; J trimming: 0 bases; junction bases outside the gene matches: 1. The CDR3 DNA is TGTGCCAGCAGCTTAGCCAGCGGGAGCTCCTACGAGCAGTACTTC. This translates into CASSLASGSSYEQYF.

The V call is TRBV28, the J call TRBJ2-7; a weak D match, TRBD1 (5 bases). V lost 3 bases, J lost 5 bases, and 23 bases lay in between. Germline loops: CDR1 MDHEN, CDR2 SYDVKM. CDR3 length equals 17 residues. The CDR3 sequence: CASSFDQGRRREDEQYF. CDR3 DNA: TGTGCCAGCAGTTTTGACCAGGGCCGCAGACGAGAGGACGAGCAGTACTTC. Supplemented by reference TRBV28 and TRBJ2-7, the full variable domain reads DVKVTQSSRYLVKRTGEKVFLECVQDMDHENMFWYRQDPGLGLRLIYFSYDVKMKEKGDIPEGYSVSREKKERFSLILESASTNQTSMYLCASSFDQGRRREDEQYFGPGTRLTVT.

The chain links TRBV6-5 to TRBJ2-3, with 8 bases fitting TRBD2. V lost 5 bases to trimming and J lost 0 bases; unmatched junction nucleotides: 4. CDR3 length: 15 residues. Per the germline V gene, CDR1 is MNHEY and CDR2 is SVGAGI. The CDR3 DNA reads TGTGCCAGCAGTCGGACTAGCCAGAGCACAGATACGCAGTATTTT. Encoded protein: CASSRTSQSTDTQYF.